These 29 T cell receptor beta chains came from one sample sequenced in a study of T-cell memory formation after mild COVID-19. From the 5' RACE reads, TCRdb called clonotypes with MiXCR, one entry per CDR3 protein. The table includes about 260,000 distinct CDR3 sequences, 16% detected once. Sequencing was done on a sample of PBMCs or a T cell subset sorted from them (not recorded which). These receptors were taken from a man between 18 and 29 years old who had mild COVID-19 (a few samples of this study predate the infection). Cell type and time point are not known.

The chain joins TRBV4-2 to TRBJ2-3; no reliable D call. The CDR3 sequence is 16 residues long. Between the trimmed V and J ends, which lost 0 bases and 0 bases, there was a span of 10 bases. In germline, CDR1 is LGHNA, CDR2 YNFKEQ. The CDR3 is CASSQETHTSTDTQYF. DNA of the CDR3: TGTGCCAGCAGCCAAGAGACCCATACTAGCACAGATACGCAGTATTTT.

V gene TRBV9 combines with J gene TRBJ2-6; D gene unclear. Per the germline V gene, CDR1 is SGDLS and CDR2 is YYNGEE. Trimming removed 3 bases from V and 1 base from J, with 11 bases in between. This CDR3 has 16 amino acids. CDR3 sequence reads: CASSESPFSGANVLTF. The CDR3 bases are TGTGCCAGCAGCGAGAGTCCTTTTTCTGGGGCCAACGTCCTGACTTTC.

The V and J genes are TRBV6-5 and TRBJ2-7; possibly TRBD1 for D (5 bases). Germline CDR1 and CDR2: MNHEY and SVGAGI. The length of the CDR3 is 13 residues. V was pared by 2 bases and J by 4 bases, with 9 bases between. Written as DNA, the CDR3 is TGTGCCAGCAGTTACCACGACAGTTACGAGCAGTACTTC. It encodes CASSYHDSYEQYF.

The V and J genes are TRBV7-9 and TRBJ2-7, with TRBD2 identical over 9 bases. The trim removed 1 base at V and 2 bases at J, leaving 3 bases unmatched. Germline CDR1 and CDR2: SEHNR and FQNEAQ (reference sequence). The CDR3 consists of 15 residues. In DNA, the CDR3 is TGTGCCAGCAGCTTAGGGGCGGGGGGGCCCTACGAGCAGTACTTC. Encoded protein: CASSLGAGGPYEQYF.

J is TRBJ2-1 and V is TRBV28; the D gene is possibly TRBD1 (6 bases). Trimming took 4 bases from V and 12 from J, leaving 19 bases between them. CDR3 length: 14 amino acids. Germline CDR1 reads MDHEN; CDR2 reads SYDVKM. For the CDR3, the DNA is TGTGCCAGCAGTTACCCCGGACAGAATATATGGCAGTTCTTC. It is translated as CASSYPGQNIWQFF. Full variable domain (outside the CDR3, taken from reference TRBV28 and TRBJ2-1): DVKVTQSSRYLVKRTGEKVFLECVQDMDHENMFWYRQDPGLGLRLIYFSYDVKMKEKGDIPEGYSVSREKKERFSLILESASTNQTSMYLCASSYPGQNIWQFFGPGTRLTVL.

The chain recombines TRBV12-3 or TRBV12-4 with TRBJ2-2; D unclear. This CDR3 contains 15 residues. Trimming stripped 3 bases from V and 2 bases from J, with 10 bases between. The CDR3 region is CASSFGWENTGELFF. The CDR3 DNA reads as TGTGCCAGCAGTTTTGGATGGGAAAACACCGGGGAGCTGTTTTTT.

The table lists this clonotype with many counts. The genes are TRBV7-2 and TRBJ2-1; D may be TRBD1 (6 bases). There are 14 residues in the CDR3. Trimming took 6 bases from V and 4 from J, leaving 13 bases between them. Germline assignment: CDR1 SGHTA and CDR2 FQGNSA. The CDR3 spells CASSSDSRYNEQFF. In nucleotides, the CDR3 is TGTGCCAGCAGTTCGGACAGTAGATACAATGAGCAGTTCTTC.

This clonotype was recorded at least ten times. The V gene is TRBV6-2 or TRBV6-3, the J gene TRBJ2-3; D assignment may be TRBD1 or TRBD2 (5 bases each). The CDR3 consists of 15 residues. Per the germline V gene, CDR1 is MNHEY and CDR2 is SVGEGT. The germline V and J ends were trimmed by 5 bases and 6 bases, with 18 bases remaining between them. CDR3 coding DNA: TGTGCCAGCAGTACCAGGGTTCGTGCGGGCGATACGCAGTATTTT. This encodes CASSTRVRAGDTQYF.

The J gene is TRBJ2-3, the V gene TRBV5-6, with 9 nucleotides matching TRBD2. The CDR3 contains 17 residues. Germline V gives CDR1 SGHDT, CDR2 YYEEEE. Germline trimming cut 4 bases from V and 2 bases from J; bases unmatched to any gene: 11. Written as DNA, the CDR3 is TGTGCCAGCAGCCCACGCCCAGCGGGGGGCCTCACAGATACGCAGTATTTT. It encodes CASSPRPAGGLTDTQYF. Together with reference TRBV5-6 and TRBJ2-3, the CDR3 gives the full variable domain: DAGVTQSPTHLIKTRGQQVTLRCSPKSGHDTVSWYQQALGQGPQFIFQYYEEEERQRGNFPDRFSGHQFPNYSSELNVNALLLGDSALYLCASSPRPAGGLTDTQYFGPGTRLTVL.

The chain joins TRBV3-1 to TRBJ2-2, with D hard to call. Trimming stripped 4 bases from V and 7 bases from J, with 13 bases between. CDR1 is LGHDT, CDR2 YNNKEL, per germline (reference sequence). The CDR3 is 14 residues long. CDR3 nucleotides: TGTGCCAGCAGCCCGGTGTCGGGTGTCGGGGAGCTGTTTTTT. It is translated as CASSPVSGVGELFF.

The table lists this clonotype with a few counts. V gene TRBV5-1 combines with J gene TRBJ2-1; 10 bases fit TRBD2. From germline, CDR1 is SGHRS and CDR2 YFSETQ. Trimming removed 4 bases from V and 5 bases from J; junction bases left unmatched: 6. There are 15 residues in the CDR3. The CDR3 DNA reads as TGCGCCAGCAGCACTCAGAGCGGGGGGGACAATGAGCAGTTCTTC. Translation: CASSTQSGGDNEQFF.

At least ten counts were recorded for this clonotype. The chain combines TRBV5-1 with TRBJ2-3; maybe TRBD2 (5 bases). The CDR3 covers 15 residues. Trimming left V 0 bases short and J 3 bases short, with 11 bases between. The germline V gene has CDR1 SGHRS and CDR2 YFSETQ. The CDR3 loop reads CASSLGFAGTDTQYF. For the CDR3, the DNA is TGCGCCAGCAGCTTGGGATTTGCGGGTACAGATACGCAGTATTTT.

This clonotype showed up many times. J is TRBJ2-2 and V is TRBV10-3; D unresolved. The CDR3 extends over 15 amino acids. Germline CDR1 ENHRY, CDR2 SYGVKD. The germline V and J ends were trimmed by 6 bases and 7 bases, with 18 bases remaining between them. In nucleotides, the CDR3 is TGTGCCATCAGCGCTGACGAGTGGGTAGGCGGGGAGCTGTTTTTT. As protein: CAISADEWVGGELFF.

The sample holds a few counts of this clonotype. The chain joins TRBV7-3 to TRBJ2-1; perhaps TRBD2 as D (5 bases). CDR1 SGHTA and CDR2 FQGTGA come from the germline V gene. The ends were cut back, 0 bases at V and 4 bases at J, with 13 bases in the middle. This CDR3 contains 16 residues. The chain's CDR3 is CASSLTFGVSYNEQFF. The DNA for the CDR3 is TGTGCCAGCAGCTTAACGTTCGGGGTGTCGTACAATGAGCAGTTCTTC.

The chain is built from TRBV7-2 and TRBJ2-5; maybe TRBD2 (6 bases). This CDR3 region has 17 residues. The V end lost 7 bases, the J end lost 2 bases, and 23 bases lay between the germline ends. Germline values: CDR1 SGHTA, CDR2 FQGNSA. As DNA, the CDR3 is TGTGCCAGCATCCCTTCGGGGGTAGGGATACCTCAAGAGACCCAGTACTTC. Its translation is CASIPSGVGIPQETQYF.

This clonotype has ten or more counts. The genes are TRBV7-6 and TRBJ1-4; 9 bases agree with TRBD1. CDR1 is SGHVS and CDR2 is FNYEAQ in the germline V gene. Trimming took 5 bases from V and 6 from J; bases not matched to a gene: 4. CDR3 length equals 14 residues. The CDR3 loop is CASSLDRGDEKLFF. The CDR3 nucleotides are TGTGCCAGCAGCCTGGACAGGGGCGATGAAAAACTGTTTTTT.

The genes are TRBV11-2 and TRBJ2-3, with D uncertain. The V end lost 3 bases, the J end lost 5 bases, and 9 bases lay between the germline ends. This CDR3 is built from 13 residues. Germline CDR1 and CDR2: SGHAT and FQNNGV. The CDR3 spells CASSLTTKDTQYF. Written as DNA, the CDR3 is TGTGCCAGCAGCTTGACGACAAAAGATACGCAGTATTTT.

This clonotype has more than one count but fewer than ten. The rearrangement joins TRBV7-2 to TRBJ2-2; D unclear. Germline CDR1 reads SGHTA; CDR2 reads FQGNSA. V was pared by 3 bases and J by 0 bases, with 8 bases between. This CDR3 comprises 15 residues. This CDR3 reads CASSFVTANTGELFF. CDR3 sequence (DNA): TGTGCCAGCAGCTTCGTGACCGCGAACACCGGGGAGCTGTTTTTT.

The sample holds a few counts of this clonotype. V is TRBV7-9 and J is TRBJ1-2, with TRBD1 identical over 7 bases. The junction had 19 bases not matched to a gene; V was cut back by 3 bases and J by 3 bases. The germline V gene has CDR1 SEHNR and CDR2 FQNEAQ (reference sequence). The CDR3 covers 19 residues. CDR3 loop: CASSFVPGQSPEAHYGYTF. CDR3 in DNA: TGTGCCAGCAGCTTTGTTCCGGGACAGAGTCCGGAGGCCCACTATGGCTACACCTTC.

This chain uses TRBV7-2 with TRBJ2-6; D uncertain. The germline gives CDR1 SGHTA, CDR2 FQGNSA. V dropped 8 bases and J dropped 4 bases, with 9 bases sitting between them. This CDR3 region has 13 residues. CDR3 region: CASVSAGANVLTF. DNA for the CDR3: TGTGCCAGCGTATCGGCCGGGGCCAACGTCCTGACTTTC.

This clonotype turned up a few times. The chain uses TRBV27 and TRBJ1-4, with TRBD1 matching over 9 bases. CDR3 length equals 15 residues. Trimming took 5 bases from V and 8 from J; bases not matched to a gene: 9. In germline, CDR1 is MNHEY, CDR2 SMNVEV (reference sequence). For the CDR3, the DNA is TGTGCCAGCAGTAGAACAGGGGGCGCAGGCGAAAAACTGTTTTTT. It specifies CASSRTGGAGEKLFF.

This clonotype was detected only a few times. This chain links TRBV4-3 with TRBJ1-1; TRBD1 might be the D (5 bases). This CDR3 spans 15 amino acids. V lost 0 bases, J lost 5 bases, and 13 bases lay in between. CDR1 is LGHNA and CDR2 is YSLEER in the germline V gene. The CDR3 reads CASSQEDQGRTEAFF. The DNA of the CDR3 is TGCGCCAGCAGCCAAGAGGATCAGGGCAGGACTGAAGCTTTCTTT.

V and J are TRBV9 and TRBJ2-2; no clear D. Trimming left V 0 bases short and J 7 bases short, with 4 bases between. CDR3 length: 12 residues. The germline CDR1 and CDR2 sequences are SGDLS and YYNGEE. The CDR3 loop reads CASSVVVGELFF. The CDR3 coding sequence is TGTGCCAGCAGCGTAGTGGTCGGGGAGCTGTTTTTT.

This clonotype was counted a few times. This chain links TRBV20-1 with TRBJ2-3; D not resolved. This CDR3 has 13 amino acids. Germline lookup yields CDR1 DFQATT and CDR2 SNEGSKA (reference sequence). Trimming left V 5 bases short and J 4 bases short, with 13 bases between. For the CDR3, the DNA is TGCAGTGCTCCCTCAACCTCCGCAGATACGCAGTATTTT. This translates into CSAPSTSADTQYF.

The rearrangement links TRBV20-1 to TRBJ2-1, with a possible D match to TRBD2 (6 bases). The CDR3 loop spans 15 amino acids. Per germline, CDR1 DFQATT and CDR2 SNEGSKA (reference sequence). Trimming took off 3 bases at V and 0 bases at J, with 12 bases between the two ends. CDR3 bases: TGCAGTGCTAGGATTCGGGGGAGCTCCTACAATGAGCAGTTCTTC. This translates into CSARIRGSSYNEQFF.

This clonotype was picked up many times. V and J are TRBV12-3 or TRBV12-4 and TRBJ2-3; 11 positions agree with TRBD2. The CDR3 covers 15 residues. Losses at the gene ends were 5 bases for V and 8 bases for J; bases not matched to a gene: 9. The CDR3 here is CASSNPGLAEFTQYF. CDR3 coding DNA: TGTGCCAGCAGTAACCCGGGACTAGCGGAGTTTACGCAGTATTTT.

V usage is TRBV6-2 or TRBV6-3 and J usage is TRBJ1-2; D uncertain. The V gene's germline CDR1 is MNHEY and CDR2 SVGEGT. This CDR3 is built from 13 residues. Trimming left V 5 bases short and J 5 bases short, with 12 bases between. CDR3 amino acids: CASSPTVRYGYTF. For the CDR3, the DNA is TGTGCCAGCAGTCCGACGGTTCGGTATGGCTACACCTTC.

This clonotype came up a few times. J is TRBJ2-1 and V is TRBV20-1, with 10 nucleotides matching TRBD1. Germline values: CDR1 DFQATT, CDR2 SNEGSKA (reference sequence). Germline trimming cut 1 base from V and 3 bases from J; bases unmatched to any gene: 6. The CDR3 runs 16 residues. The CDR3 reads CSARGLDRGIYNEQFF. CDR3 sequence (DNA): TGCAGTGCTAGAGGTTTGGACAGGGGGATCTACAATGAGCAGTTCTTC.

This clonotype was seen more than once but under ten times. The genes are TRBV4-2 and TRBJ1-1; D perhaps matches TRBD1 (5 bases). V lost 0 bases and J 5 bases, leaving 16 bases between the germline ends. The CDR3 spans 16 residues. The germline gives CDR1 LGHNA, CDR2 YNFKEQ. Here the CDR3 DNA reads TGTGCCAGCAGCCAAGATCAAGTCAGTCGGGGGACTGAAGCTTTCTTT. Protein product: CASSQDQVSRGTEAFF.